A single sample gave rise to the 9 T cell receptor beta chains below, sequenced in a study of post-analysis software for immune sequencing data. General observations from the study: TRBV segments more frequent in patients than in controls numbered five and included TRBV5-6, TRBV5-1 and TRBV20-1.

Their antigens are not known. cDNA libraries for TCR beta contained unique molecular identifiers. TCRdb ran MiXCR on the PCR reads and lists one entry per CDR3 protein. The table lists 400,000 to 500,000 distinct CDR3 sequences, 30% to 40% of them singletons, with around 8% in the top ten. The sample comprised blood. The receptors shown here come from a girl aged 2 to 10 with multiple sclerosis.

This clonotype was observed many times. The genes are TRBV5-5 and TRBJ2-3; unclear D gene. The V end was cut by 1 base, the J end by 6 bases, with 6 bases between. Germline assignment: CDR1 SGHKS and CDR2 YYEKEE (reference sequence). CDR3 length: 12 residues. The CDR3 sequence: CASSLRTDTQYF. For the CDR3, the DNA is TGTGCCAGCAGCTTGCGAACGGATACGCAGTATTTT.

Turning to this clonotype: A junction end diverges from the germline sequence, so it may reflect a read error. The V call is TRBV5-8, the J call TRBJ1-2, with 7 bases that match TRBD1. The CDR3 is 13 residues long. Germline CDR1 is SGHTS and CDR2 is YDEGEE. The CDR3 region has the DNA TGTGCCTGCACCTCTCGGGACAGCTATGGCAACACCTTC. Residues: CACTSRDSYGNTF. The variable domain in full, with the rest retrieved from reference TRBV5-8 and TRBJ1-2, is EAGVTQSPTHLIKTRGQQATLRCSPISGHTSVYWYQQALGLGLQFLLWYDEGEERNRGNFPPRFSGRQFPNYSSELNVNALELEDSALYLCACTSRDSYGNTFGSGTRLTVV.

This clonotype has just a few counts. V and J are TRBV20-1 and TRBJ2-4; perhaps D is TRBD1 or TRBD2 (6 bases each). The CDR3 loop spans 15 amino acids. Trimming shortened V by 7 bases and J by 0 bases, and 16 bases separated the two germline ends. The germline gives CDR1 DFQATT, CDR2 SNEGSKA (reference sequence). The CDR3 coding sequence is TGCAGTGGGGGAGGACAGAGACTAGCCAAAAACATTCAGTACTTC. Translated, it gives CSGGGQRLAKNIQYF.

The J gene is TRBJ2-1, the V gene TRBV19, with D unclear. The CDR3 has 16 residues. Germline CDR1 and CDR2: LNHDA and SQIVND (reference sequence). V dropped 3 bases and J dropped 4 bases, with 16 bases sitting between them. The chain's CDR3 is CASSIDPQRVYNEQFF. The CDR3 DNA reads TGTGCCAGTAGTATCGACCCCCAAAGGGTGTACAATGAGCAGTTCTTC.

This clonotype was picked up many times. CDR3 DNA sequence: TGCAGCGTCGGGACAGGGGAAGGCTACGAGCAGTACTTC. This sequence encodes CSVGTGEGYEQYF. This chain uses TRBV29-1 with TRBJ2-7; 10 nucleotides match TRBD1. CDR3 length: 13 amino acids. Looked up from germline, CDR1 is SQVTM and CDR2 is ANQGSEA. With V trimmed by 6 bases and J by 3 bases, 5 bases remained unmatched.

This clonotype was seen once. The CDR3 loop reads CASTKSRTSGGTTDTQYF. The CDR3, as DNA: TGCGCCAGCACAAAATCACGGACTAGCGGGGGGACCACAGATACGCAGTATTTT. The chain is built from TRBV5-1 and TRBJ2-3; TRBD2 aligns across 14 bases. The CDR3 has 18 amino acids. V shed 6 bases, J shed 2 bases, and the junction held 11 bases outside the gene matches. CDR1 and CDR2 from the germline V gene are SGHRS and YFSETQ.

This clonotype was counted a few times. The chain is built from TRBV28 and TRBJ2-3, with 7 bases matching TRBD1. This CDR3 has 14 residues. Trimming took 8 bases from V and 1 from J; bases not matched to a gene: 6. Germline lookup yields CDR1 MDHEN and CDR2 SYDVKM. In DNA, the CDR3 is TGTGCCAGCGGCCTGGGACAGCGCACAGATACGCAGTATTTT. Amino acid sequence: CASGLGQRTDTQYF. The variable domain in full, with the rest retrieved from reference TRBV28 and TRBJ2-3, is DVKVTQSSRYLVKRTGEKVFLECVQDMDHENMFWYRQDPGLGLRLIYFSYDVKMKEKGDIPEGYSVSREKKERFSLILESASTNQTSMYLCASGLGQRTDTQYFGPGTRLTVL.

In this sample, this clonotype turned up a few times. This sequence joins TRBV5-1 and TRBJ2-3; 8 positions match TRBD1. In germline, CDR1 is SGHRS, CDR2 YFSETQ. Unmatched junction bases numbered 1, after V lost 0 bases and J lost 1 base. The CDR3 is 15 residues long. The chain's CDR3 is CASSLEDRGTDTQYF. The CDR3 DNA is TGCGCCAGCAGCTTGGAGGACAGGGGCACAGATACGCAGTATTTT. The full variable domain, with the rest looked up from reference TRBV5-1 and TRBJ2-3, is KAGVTQTPRYLIKTRGQQVTLSCSPISGHRSVSWYQQTPGQGLQFLFEYFSETQRNKGNFPGRFSGRQFSNSRSEMNVSTLELGDSALYLCASSLEDRGTDTQYFGPGTRLTVL.

This clonotype was counted between two and nine times. The J gene is TRBJ2-1, the V gene TRBV4-3; D might be TRBD1 (5 bases). The V end lost 1 base, the J end lost 3 bases, and 16 bases lay between the germline ends. The CDR3 sequence is 17 residues long. CDR1 is LGHNA and CDR2 is YSLEER in the germline V gene. CDR3: CASSQVGAITDYNEQFF. The CDR3, as DNA: TGCGCCAGCAGCCAAGTAGGGGCGATAACGGACTACAATGAGCAGTTCTTC.